These 28 T cell receptor beta chains came from one sample sequenced in a study of memory CD4+ T cells and cytomegalovirus serostatus. The data were produced by immunoSEQ multiplex PCR, yet TCRdb's version contains in-frame clones alone and is incomplete. The data show under 75,000 clones, with around 80% seen just once and around 0.53% held by the top ten. Single viable CD3+CD4+CD8-CD45RO+ cells were sorted as the memory CD4+ T cells. The sample consisted of memory CD4+ T cells from blood. The receptors here all came from an adult in good health and CMV-seronegative. Some clones in this sample may be carry-over from other donors' samples.

V is TRBV7-9 and J is TRBJ2-7; D is uncertain. V lost 3 bases and J lost 5, with 11 bases in between. The CDR3 is 13 amino acids. The germline gives CDR1 SEHNR, CDR2 FQNEAQ (reference sequence). CDR3 amino acids: CASSFPNTDEQYF. The CDR3 DNA sequence: TGTGCCAGCAGCTTCCCCAACACCGACGAGCAGTACTTC. Full variable domain (remainder filled in from reference TRBV7-9 and TRBJ2-7): DTGVSQNPRHKITKRGQNVTFRCDPISEHNRLYWYRQTLGQGPEFLTYFQNEAQLEKSRLLSDRFSAERPKGSFSTLEIQRTEQGDSAMYLCASSFPNTDEQYFGPGTRLTVT.

This clone was detected only once. V is TRBV13 and J is TRBJ2-1; TRBD1 matches 7 bases. Losses at the gene ends were 1 base for V and 6 bases for J; bases not matched to a gene: 3. The length of the CDR3 is 14 residues. The germline V gene has CDR1 PRHDT and CDR2 FYEKMQ (reference sequence). The DNA of the CDR3 is TGTGCCAGCAGCTTAGAAGCAGGGGGCAATGAGCAGTTCTTC. It yields the protein CASSLEAGGNEQFF.

The chain carries TRBV5-4 and TRBJ2-1; D is perhaps TRBD1 (6 bases). The V gene's germline CDR1 is SGHNT and CDR2 YYREEE (reference sequence). The germline V and J ends were trimmed by 4 bases and 8 bases, with 16 bases remaining between them. The CDR3 has 14 amino acids. CDR3 DNA: TGTGCCAGCAGCACGACCGGGACATTTGATGAGCAGTTCTTC. This encodes CASSTTGTFDEQFF.

V and J are TRBV4-1 and TRBJ2-5; the D gene is possibly TRBD1 (6 bases). The germline gives CDR1 MGHRA, CDR2 YSYEKL. The CDR3 extends over 14 amino acids. Trimming removed 1 base from V and 0 bases from J, with 6 bases in between. CDR3 DNA sequence: TGCGCCAGCAGCCAAGGGACAGACCAAGAGACCCAGTACTTC. Translated: CASSQGTDQETQYF.

This chain joins TRBV9 and TRBJ1-2; no clear D. CDR3 length: 10 residues. CDR1 and CDR2 from the germline V gene are SGDLS and YYNGEE. Trimming cost V 5 bases and J 6 bases, with 5 bases left between them. CDR3 in DNA: TGTGCCAGCAGGATAGATGGCTACACCTTC. This translates into CASRIDGYTF. Looking up the rest from reference TRBV9 and TRBJ1-2 gives the full variable domain: DSGVTQTPKHLITATGQRVTLRCSPRSGDLSVYWYQQSLDQGLQFLIQYYNGEERAKGNILERFSAQQFPDLHSELNLSSLELGDSALYFCASRIDGYTFGSGTRLTVV.

The chain combines TRBV2 with TRBJ2-7; 7 nucleotides line up with TRBD1. Per the germline V gene, CDR1 is SNHLY and CDR2 is FYNNEI. With 8 bases clipped from V and 2 bases from J, the junction kept 3 bases outside the gene matches. This CDR3 comprises 12 residues. The DNA for the CDR3 is TGTGCCAGCGGGGACAGTCCCTACGAGCAGTACTTC. Its translation is CASGDSPYEQYF. Supplemented by reference TRBV2 and TRBJ2-7, the full variable domain reads EPEVTQTPSHQVTQMGQEVILRCVPISNHLYFYWYRQILGQKVEFLVSFYNNEISEKSEIFDDQFSVERPDGSNFTLKIRSTKLEDSAMYFCASGDSPYEQYFGPGTRLTVT.

The chain joins TRBV4-3 to TRBJ2-2; 12 positions agree with TRBD2. The germline gives CDR1 LGHNA, CDR2 YSLEER. The CDR3 is 15 residues long. V lost 1 base to trimming and J lost 7 bases; unmatched junction nucleotides: 1. CDR3 nucleotide sequence: TGCGCCAGCAGCCAAGGGACTAGCGGGAACGGGGAGCTGTTTTTT. Its translation is CASSQGTSGNGELFF.

This chain joins TRBV19 and TRBJ2-7; 12 positions match TRBD1. The V and J ends lost 5 bases and 2 bases, in that order; junction bases with no gene match: 4. Looked up from germline, CDR1 is LNHDA and CDR2 is SQIVND (reference sequence). The CDR3 is 15 residues long. The CDR3 here is CASSVGQGAAYEQYF. In nucleotides, the CDR3 is TGTGCCAGTAGTGTGGGACAGGGGGCCGCCTACGAGCAGTACTTC.

This chain links TRBV6-5 with TRBJ2-7; 7 bases agree with TRBD1. J lost 3 bases, V lost 6 bases, and 5 bases had no gene match. The germline CDR1 and CDR2 sequences are MNHEY and SVGAGI. The CDR3 consists of 13 residues. The CDR3 DNA follows: TGTGCCAGCAGGACCGGGACAGTCTACGAGCAGTACTTC. Protein sequence: CASRTGTVYEQYF.

For this clone: Other DNA variants within this sample encode the same CDR3. This sequence joins TRBV7-9 and TRBJ1-5; the D is unclear. This CDR3 comprises 15 residues. The germline V and J ends were trimmed by 1 base and 4 bases, with 11 bases remaining between them. Germline assignment: CDR1 SEHNR and CDR2 FQNEAQ (reference sequence). The CDR3 DNA sequence: TGTGCCAGCAGCTTAGGTCCGGGGTTTAATCAGCCCCAGCATTTT. This gives the protein CASSLGPGFNQPQHF.

Here the CDR3 DNA reads TGTGCCAGCCGGGGGAACACTGAAGCTTTCTTT. This sequence encodes CASRGNTEAFF. This chain joins TRBV6-6 and TRBJ1-1, with no clear D. The CDR3 has 11 amino acids. V was cut by 8 bases and J by 1 base, with 5 bases left in between. The germline V gene encodes CDR1 MNHNY and CDR2 SVGAGI (reference sequence).

V gene TRBV19 combines with J gene TRBJ1-1, with D unclear. Between the trimmed V and J ends, which lost 3 bases and 1 base, there was a span of 9 bases. This CDR3 spans 14 amino acids. CDR1 LNHDA and CDR2 SQIVND come from the germline V gene (reference sequence). CDR3 DNA sequence: TGTGCCAGTAGTATGGGCCCCGAGAACACTGAAGCTTTCTTT. This encodes CASSMGPENTEAFF.

The J gene is TRBJ1-2, the V gene TRBV7-2; TRBD1 matches 8 bases. Germline V CDR1 and CDR2: SGHTA, FQGNSA. Trimming cost V 5 bases and J 6 bases; bases outside gene matches: 5. The length of the CDR3 is 13 residues. The CDR3 here is CASSRQGMDGYTF. The CDR3 DNA sequence: TGTGCCAGCAGCCGACAGGGGATGGATGGCTACACCTTC.

V gene TRBV5-4 combines with J gene TRBJ2-3; D is possibly TRBD2 (6 bases). Germline V gene sequence: CDR1 SGHNT, CDR2 YYREEE (reference sequence). V was pared by 0 bases and J by 6 bases, with 11 bases between. The CDR3 is made up of 14 amino acids. In DNA form, the CDR3 reads TGTGCCAGCAGCTTGGCCAACGGAGGGGATACGCAGTATTTT. Encoded protein: CASSLANGGDTQYF.

V gene TRBV11-3 combines with J gene TRBJ1-1; no reliable D call. Germline CDR1 reads SGHNT; CDR2 reads YENEEA. Trimming shortened V by 3 bases and J by 0 bases, and 5 bases separated the two germline ends. The CDR3 is 13 residues long. The CDR3 DNA reads as TGTGCCAGCAGCTTGGAAGTGAACACTGAAGCTTTCTTT. Translating it yields CASSLEVNTEAFF.

The chain combines TRBV5-4 with TRBJ2-5; possibly TRBD2 for D (6 bases). V was trimmed by 4 bases and J by 1 base, leaving 8 bases between them. Germline-derived CDR1 and CDR2 are SGHNT and YYREEE (reference sequence). The CDR3 has 13 amino acids. CDR3 loop: CASSRDSQETQYF. The CDR3 nucleotides read TGTGCCAGCAGCCGGGACTCCCAAGAGACCCAGTACTTC.

V is TRBV7-9 and J is TRBJ2-1, with TRBD2 as a possible D gene (6 bases). CDR1 is SEHNR and CDR2 is FQNEAQ in the germline V gene (reference sequence). V was cut by 5 bases and J by 8 bases, with 13 bases left in between. The CDR3 runs to 13 residues. The DNA of the CDR3 is TGTGCCAGCAGCCAAGACGGGGGTGATGAGCAGTTCTTC. Amino acid sequence: CASSQDGGDEQFF.

CDR3 sequence reads: CASSTGTTGELFF. CDR3 bases: TGCGCCAGCAGCACCGGTACCACCGGGGAGCTGTTTTTT. The rearrangement joins TRBV5-1 to TRBJ2-2; no clear D. The V gene's germline CDR1 is SGHRS and CDR2 YFSETQ. Trimming pared 4 bases from V and 4 bases from J, leaving 8 bases between. CDR3 length equals 13 residues. Together with reference TRBV5-1 and TRBJ2-2, the CDR3 gives the full variable domain: KAGVTQTPRYLIKTRGQQVTLSCSPISGHRSVSWYQQTPGQGLQFLFEYFSETQRNKGNFPGRFSGRQFSNSRSEMNVSTLELGDSALYLCASSTGTTGELFFGEGSRLTVL.

The CDR3 loop is CASSPEDRGNTIYF. The CDR3 DNA sequence: TGTGCCAGCAGCCCAGAGGACAGGGGTAACACCATATATTTT. V gene TRBV9 combines with J gene TRBJ1-3, with 9 bases aligning to TRBD1. This CDR3 has 14 amino acids. J gave up 7 bases and V 4 bases, and 6 bases lay outside the gene matches. The germline CDR1 and CDR2 sequences are SGDLS and YYNGEE.

The table lists this clone with a count of one. The chain joins TRBV5-6 to TRBJ2-2; D perhaps matches TRBD2 (6 bases). The CDR3 runs 15 residues. CDR1 SGHDT and CDR2 YYEEEE come from the germline V gene. V lost 3 bases and J lost 5, with 14 bases in between. In DNA form, the CDR3 reads TGTGCCAGCAGCTCGGAGGGCGCGAGAACCGGGGAGCTGTTTTTT. Translated, it gives CASSSEGARTGELFF.

The J gene is TRBJ1-4, the V gene TRBV28; 10 nucleotides align to TRBD1. V lost 5 bases, J lost 12 bases, and 12 bases stayed unmatched. Germline V gives CDR1 MDHEN, CDR2 SYDVKM. CDR3 length: 15 residues. CDR3: CASSLPGQGNGELFF. The CDR3 coding sequence is TGTGCCAGCAGTCTACCGGGACAGGGGAATGGGGAACTGTTTTTT.

The chain carries TRBV6-6 and TRBJ1-2; no clear D gene. This CDR3 spans 15 amino acids. The V end was cut by 0 bases, the J end by 8 bases, with 16 bases between. Germline V CDR1 and CDR2: MNHNY, SVGAGI (reference sequence). The chain's CDR3 is CASSYSNSLPGGYTF. The DNA of the CDR3 is TGTGCCAGCAGTTACTCGAATTCACTGCCGGGCGGCTACACCTTC.

The J gene is TRBJ2-5, the V gene TRBV18; a weak D match, TRBD2 (5 bases). The V end was cut by 0 bases, the J end by 7 bases, with 12 bases between. Germline V gives CDR1 KGHSH, CDR2 LQKENI. This CDR3 has 14 amino acids. The CDR3 DNA is TGTGCCAGCTCACCACCGGGTGAGGCGGGGACCCAGTACTTC. This encodes CASSPPGEAGTQYF. Full variable domain (remainder filled in from reference TRBV18 and TRBJ2-5): NAGVMQNPRHLVRRRGQEARLRCSPMKGHSHVYWYRQLPEEGLKFMVYLQKENIIDESGMPKERFSAEFPKEGPSILRIQQVVRGDSAAYFCASSPPGEAGTQYFGPGTRLLVL.

CDR3 loop: CASSYSSAAYGYTF. The DNA for the CDR3 is TGCGCCAGCAGCTATTCATCGGCCGCCTATGGCTACACCTTC. The J gene is TRBJ1-2, the V gene TRBV5-1, with D unresolved. Trimming cost V 3 bases and J 4 bases, with 13 bases left between them. There are 14 residues in the CDR3. Germline V gene lookup returns CDR1 SGHRS and CDR2 YFSETQ.

This clone was observed a handful of times. J is TRBJ1-2 and V is TRBV6-1; D not resolved. The V and J ends lost 7 bases and 2 bases respectively, with 11 bases between them. CDR3 length: 13 amino acids. Germline CDR1 is MNHNS and CDR2 is SASEGT. The CDR3 spells CASTITGNYGYTF. In nucleotides, the CDR3 is TGTGCCAGCACCATAACCGGGAACTATGGCTACACCTTC.

V and J are TRBV25-1 and TRBJ2-4; the D is unclear. CDR1 MGHDK and CDR2 SYGVNS come from the germline V gene. V shed 7 bases and J shed 0 bases, with 16 bases lying between them. The CDR3 has 16 residues. CDR3 DNA: TGTGCCAGCACACCGCCCCGCAGACTAGCCAAAAACATTCAGTACTTC. Translated, it gives CASTPPRRLAKNIQYF.

V is TRBV19 and J is TRBJ2-7; TRBD1 agrees at 7 bases. This CDR3 has 14 residues. V lost 5 bases and J lost 7; bases outside the gene matches: 11. In germline, CDR1 is LNHDA, CDR2 SQIVND (reference sequence). The CDR3 protein is CASSFPFDRVEQYF. The CDR3 coding sequence is TGTGCCAGTAGTTTCCCCTTTGACAGGGTTGAGCAGTACTTC.

This clone was counted a few times. The genes are TRBV7-2 and TRBJ1-5; TRBD1 agrees at 8 bases. V gave up 1 base and J gave up 7 bases; unmatched junction bases: 0. The CDR3 is made up of 13 amino acids. Per the germline V gene, CDR1 is SGHTA and CDR2 is FQGNSA. CDR3: CASSLDRGQPQHF. The CDR3 coding sequence is TGTGCCAGCAGCTTAGACAGGGGGCAGCCCCAGCATTTT.